The clone carrying this TCR beta chain was found a few times. The antigen remains unidentified. This specimen belongs to a study of PD-L1 blockade in urothelial cancer. Study-wide context: Patients started atezolizumab in the mid-2010s, 1,200 mg intravenously every 3 weeks. Patients with male sex and bladder-origin urothelial cancer accounted for most of the roughly 29 enrolled. Patients' histories included 0 to 3 prior chemotherapy regimens. General study points: Below-median pretreatment blood TCR clonality was associated with improved progression-free and overall survival.

Time point specified: peripheral blood 6 weeks after treatment start. This CDR3 has 17 amino acids. CDR1 LGHNA and CDR2 YNFKEQ come from the germline V gene. Trimming shortened V by 0 bases and J by 0 bases, and 9 bases separated the two germline ends. TCRdb keeps only in-frame clones here, not all; method: immunoSEQ multiplex PCR. The repertoire has about 130,000 clones, more than 75% of them found once; the top ten carry roughly 2.6%. The rearrangement joins TRBV4-2 to TRBJ1-6, with a tentative D call TRBD1 (6 bases). Here the sequenced sample was PBMCs, taken around atezolizumab (anti-PD-L1) treatment. This receptor was identified in a man between 50 and 59 years old with urothelial cancer. The CDR3 bases are TGTGCCAGCAGCCAAGAAAGGGGGAGCTCCTATAATTCACCCCTCCACTTT. Protein: CASSQERGSSYNSPLHF.